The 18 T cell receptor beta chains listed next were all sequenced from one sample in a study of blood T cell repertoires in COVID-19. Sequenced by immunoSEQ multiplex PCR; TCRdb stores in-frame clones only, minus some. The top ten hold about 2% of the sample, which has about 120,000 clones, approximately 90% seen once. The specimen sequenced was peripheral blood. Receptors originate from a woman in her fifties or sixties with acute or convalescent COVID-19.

The CDR3 loop is CASSHGQGDLGYTF. The CDR3 bases are TGTGCCAGCAGCCACGGACAGGGTGACCTTGGCTACACCTTC. The chain employs TRBV3-1 (or the pseudogene TRBV3-2) and TRBJ1-2; 8 bases align to TRBD1. V shed 3 bases and J 7 bases; nucleotides not matched to a gene: 7. Germline-derived CDR1 and CDR2 are LGHDT and YNNKEL (reference sequence). This CDR3 has 14 residues.

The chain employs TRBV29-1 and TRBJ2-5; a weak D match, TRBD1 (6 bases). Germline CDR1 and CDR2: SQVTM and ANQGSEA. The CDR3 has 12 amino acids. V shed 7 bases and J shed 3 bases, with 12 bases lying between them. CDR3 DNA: TGCAGCGCCAGGACAGTCGAAGAGACCCAGTACTTC. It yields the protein CSARTVEETQYF.

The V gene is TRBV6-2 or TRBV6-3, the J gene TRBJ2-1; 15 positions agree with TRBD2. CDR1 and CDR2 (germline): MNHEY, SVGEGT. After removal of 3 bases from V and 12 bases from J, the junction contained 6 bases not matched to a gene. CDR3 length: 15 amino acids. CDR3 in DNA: TGTGCCAGCAGTTATCGGACTAGCGGGAGGGCCGGGCAGTTCTTC. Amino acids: CASSYRTSGRAGQFF.

In DNA form, the CDR3 reads TGTGCCAGCAGCTTAGATGGTCAGGTTAACTATGGCTACACCTTC. It yields the protein CASSLDGQVNYGYTF. The rearrangement uses TRBV11-2 and TRBJ1-2; no firm D call. V lost 0 bases, J lost 1 base, and 9 bases lay in between. Germline-derived CDR1 and CDR2 are SGHAT and FQNNGV. This CDR3 region has 15 residues.

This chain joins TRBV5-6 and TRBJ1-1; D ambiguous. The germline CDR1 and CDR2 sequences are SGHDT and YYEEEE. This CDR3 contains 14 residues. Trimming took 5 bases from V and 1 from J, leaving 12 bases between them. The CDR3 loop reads CASREAGWNTEAFF. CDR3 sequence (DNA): TGTGCCAGCAGAGAGGCGGGGTGGAACACTGAAGCTTTCTTT. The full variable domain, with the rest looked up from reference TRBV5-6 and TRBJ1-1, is DAGVTQSPTHLIKTRGQQVTLRCSPKSGHDTVSWYQQALGQGPQFIFQYYEEEERQRGNFPDRFSGHQFPNYSSELNVNALLLGDSALYLCASREAGWNTEAFFGQGTRLTVV.

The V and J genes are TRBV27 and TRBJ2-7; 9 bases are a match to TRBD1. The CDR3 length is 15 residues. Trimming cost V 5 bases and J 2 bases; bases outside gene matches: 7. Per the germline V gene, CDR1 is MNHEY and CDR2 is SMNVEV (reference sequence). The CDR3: CASSPRTGATYEQYF. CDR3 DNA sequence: TGTGCCAGCAGTCCGCGGACAGGGGCAACCTACGAGCAGTACTTC.

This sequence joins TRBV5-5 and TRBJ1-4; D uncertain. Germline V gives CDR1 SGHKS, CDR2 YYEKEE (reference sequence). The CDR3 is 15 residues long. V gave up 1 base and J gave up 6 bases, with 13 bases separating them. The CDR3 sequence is CASSLSSWADEKLFF. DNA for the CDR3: TGTGCCAGCAGCTTGTCGAGTTGGGCTGATGAAAAACTGTTTTTT.

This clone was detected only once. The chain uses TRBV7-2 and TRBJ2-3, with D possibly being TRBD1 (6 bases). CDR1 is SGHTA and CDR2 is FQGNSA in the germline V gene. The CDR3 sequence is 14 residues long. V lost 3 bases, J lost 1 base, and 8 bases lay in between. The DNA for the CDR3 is TGTGCCAGCAGCTTTTACAGGGGCACAGATACGCAGTATTTT. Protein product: CASSFYRGTDTQYF.

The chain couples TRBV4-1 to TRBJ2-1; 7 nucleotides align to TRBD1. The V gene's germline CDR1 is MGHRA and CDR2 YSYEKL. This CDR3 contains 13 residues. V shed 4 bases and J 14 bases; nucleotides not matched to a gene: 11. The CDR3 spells CASSLSTRQGKFF. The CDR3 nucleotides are TGCGCCAGCAGCCTATCCACACGACAGGGAAAGTTCTTC.

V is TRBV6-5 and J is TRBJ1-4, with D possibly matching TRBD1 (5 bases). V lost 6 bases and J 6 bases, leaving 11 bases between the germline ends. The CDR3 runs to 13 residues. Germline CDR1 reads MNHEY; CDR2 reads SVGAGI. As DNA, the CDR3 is TGTGCCAGCAGCAGGGCCCCTGATGAAAAACTGTTTTTT. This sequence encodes CASSRAPDEKLFF.

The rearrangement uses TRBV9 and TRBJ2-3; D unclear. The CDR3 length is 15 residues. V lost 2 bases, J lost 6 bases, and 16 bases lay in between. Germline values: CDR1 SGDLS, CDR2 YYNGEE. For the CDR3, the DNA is TGTGCCAGCAGCGTCTCCCCGAGGAGTTCGGATACGCAGTATTTT. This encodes CASSVSPRSSDTQYF.

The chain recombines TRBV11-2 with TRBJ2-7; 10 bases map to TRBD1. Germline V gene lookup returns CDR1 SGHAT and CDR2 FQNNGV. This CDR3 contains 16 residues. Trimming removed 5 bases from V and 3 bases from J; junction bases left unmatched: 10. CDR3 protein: CASSPTGGSKNYEQYF. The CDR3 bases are TGTGCCAGCAGCCCGACAGGGGGCTCTAAAAACTACGAGCAGTACTTC.

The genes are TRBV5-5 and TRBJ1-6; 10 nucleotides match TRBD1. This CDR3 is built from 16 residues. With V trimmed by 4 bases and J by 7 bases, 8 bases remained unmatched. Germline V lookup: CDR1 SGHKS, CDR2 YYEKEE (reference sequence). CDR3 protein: CASSVTRDRGNSPLHF. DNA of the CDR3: TGTGCCAGCAGCGTTACCCGGGACAGGGGAAATTCACCCCTCCACTTT.

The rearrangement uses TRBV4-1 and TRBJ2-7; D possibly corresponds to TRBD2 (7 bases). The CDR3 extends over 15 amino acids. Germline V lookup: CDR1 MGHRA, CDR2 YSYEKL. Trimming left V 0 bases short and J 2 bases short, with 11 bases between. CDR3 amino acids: CASSQDGGAAYEQYF. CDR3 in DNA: TGCGCCAGCAGCCAAGATGGGGGGGCGGCCTACGAGCAGTACTTC.

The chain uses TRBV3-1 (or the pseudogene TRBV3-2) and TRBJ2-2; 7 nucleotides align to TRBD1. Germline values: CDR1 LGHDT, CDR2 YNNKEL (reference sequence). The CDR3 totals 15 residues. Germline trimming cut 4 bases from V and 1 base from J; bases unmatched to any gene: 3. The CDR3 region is CASSPRDRNTGELFF. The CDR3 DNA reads TGTGCCAGCAGCCCTCGGGACAGGAACACCGGGGAGCTGTTTTTT.

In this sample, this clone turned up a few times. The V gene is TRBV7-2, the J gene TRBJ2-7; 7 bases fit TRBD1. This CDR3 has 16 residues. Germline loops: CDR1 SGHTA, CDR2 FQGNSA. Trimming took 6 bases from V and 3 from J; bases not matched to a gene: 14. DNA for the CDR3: TGTGCCAGCAGTCTTCTTCCCGGGACAGAAGTCTACGAGCAGTACTTC. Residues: CASSLLPGTEVYEQYF.

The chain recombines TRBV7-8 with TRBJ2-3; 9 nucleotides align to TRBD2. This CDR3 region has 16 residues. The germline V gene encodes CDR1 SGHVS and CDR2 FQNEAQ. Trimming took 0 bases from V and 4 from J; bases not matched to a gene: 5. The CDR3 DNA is TGTGCCAGCAGCTTAGCGATAGCGGGAGTCGCAGATACGCAGTATTTT. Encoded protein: CASSLAIAGVADTQYF.

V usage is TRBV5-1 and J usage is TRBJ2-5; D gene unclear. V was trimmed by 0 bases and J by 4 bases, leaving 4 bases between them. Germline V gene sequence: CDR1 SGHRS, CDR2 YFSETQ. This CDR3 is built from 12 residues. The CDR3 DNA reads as TGCGCCAGCAGCTTGGCCGTAGAGACCCAGTACTTC. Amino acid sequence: CASSLAVETQYF.